Shown below are 32 T cell receptor beta chains from a single sample sequenced in a study of regulatory T cells in long-lasting Graves disease. Arm-PCR of CDR3 regions and iRepertoire HTBI primers were the basis on which TCR beta libraries were built. TCRdb itself ran the multiplex PCR reads through MiXCR, one entry per CDR3 protein. The sample consists of roughly 560,000 distinct CDR3 sequences, more than 15% of them appearing once. As for time point: newly diagnosed GD, antithyroid drugs for less than 3 months. Following extraction of RNA from PBMCs, that RNA was used to make the TCR library. This same sample was also part of a study on T cells in Graves' hyperthyroidism and ophthalmopathy.

The sample here was peripheral blood mononuclear cells (PBMCs), taken at new diagnosis, from a patient treated with antithyroid drugs. Source of these receptors: a woman between 40 and 65 years old with Graves disease.

The V call is TRBV25-1, the J call TRBJ2-1; D is perhaps TRBD1 (6 bases). Trimming left V 1 base short and J 5 bases short, with 12 bases between. The germline CDR1 and CDR2 sequences are MGHDK and SYGVNS. The CDR3 spans 15 residues. The DNA for the CDR3 is TGTGCCAGCAGTGAATTAACGACAGGTCACAATGAGCAGTTCTTC. Translated, it gives CASSELTTGHNEQFF.

This clonotype showed up many times. This sequence joins TRBV2 and TRBJ2-7, with no clear D. V was pared by 7 bases and J by 2 bases, with 6 bases between. CDR3 length: 11 amino acids. Per the germline V gene, CDR1 is SNHLY and CDR2 is FYNNEI. CDR3 in amino acids: CASKEAYEQYF. The CDR3 DNA reads TGTGCCAGCAAAGAAGCCTACGAGCAGTACTTC.

The V and J genes are TRBV28 and TRBJ2-5; 8 bases map to TRBD2. J gave up 5 bases and V 5 bases, and 4 bases lay outside the gene matches. Germline loops: CDR1 MDHEN, CDR2 SYDVKM. This CDR3 spans 13 amino acids. This CDR3 reads CASSIAGSETQYF. DNA of the CDR3: TGTGCCAGCAGTATAGCGGGGTCCGAGACCCAGTACTTC.

Note on this clonotype: This may be a read error: a much more frequent sequence differs by one nucleotide. The V call is TRBV18, the J call TRBJ2-7; 7 bases are shared with TRBD1. From germline, CDR1 is KGHSH and CDR2 LQKENI. CDR3 length: 14 amino acids. V lost 2 bases to trimming and J lost 3 bases; unmatched junction nucleotides: 4. The CDR3 sequence is CASSPETGHYEQYF. The CDR3 DNA is TGTGCCAGCTCACCAGAGACAGGGCACTACGAGCAGTACTTC.

The table lists this clonotype with a few counts. V is TRBV7-3 and J is TRBJ2-2; D possibly uses TRBD1 or TRBD2 (5 bases each). Trimming stripped 5 bases from V and 5 bases from J, with 15 bases between. This CDR3 is 15 amino acids long. Germline V gene data show CDR1 as SGHTA and CDR2 as FQGTGA. The CDR3 spells CASSPPGPATGELFF. CDR3 bases: TGTGCCAGCAGCCCCCCGGGACCCGCTACCGGGGAGCTGTTTTTT.

The table lists this clonotype with many counts. The chain combines TRBV7-2 with TRBJ1-2, with D unresolved. In germline, CDR1 is SGHTA, CDR2 FQGNSA. This CDR3 contains 12 residues. Deletions cut 4 bases from V and 7 bases from J, with 10 bases between. The CDR3 here is CASSSRAGGYTF. The CDR3 DNA reads TGTGCCAGCAGCTCCCGTGCCGGTGGCTACACCTTC.

The sample holds a few counts of this clonotype. The V call is TRBV12-3 or TRBV12-4, the J call TRBJ2-1, with D possibly being TRBD1 or TRBD2 (5 bases each). This CDR3 is 14 amino acids long. Trimming cost V 7 bases and J 4 bases, with 14 bases left between them. CDR3 nucleotides: TGTGCCAGCAACGACCGGGACGGATACAATGAGCAGTTCTTC. Its protein product is CASNDRDGYNEQFF.

The chain is built from TRBV19 and TRBJ2-7, with a possible D match to TRBD2 (5 bases). The germline gives CDR1 LNHDA, CDR2 SQIVND (reference sequence). V lost 6 bases to trimming and J lost 0 bases, with 15 bases between them. The CDR3 length is 15 residues. The CDR3 region is CASSLEGGLSYEQYF. As DNA, the CDR3 is TGTGCCAGTAGCCTGGAAGGCGGACTCTCCTACGAGCAGTACTTC.

The genes are TRBV20-1 and TRBJ1-2; weak D call: TRBD1 (6 bases). CDR3 length equals 12 residues. Germline-derived CDR1 and CDR2 are DFQATT and SNEGSKA (reference sequence). Trimming took 3 bases from V and 5 from J, leaving 10 bases between them. The CDR3 here is CSARGAGYGYTF. CDR3 bases: TGCAGTGCTAGGGGGGCAGGGTATGGCTACACCTTC.

Many counts were recorded for this clonotype. The rearrangement uses TRBV2 and TRBJ1-5, with D perhaps TRBD1 (5 bases). The CDR3 length is 14 residues. Germline V gene sequence: CDR1 SNHLY, CDR2 FYNNEI. The chain's CDR3 is CASVGGSSNQPQHF. The CDR3 nucleotides read TGTGCTTCGGTGGGGGGGTCCAGCAATCAGCCCCAGCATTTT.

A remark on this clonotype: A read error may explain this, as a much larger clone is one base away. The rearrangement uses TRBV6-1 and TRBJ2-1; maybe TRBD2 (5 bases). This CDR3 comprises 15 residues. Germline V gene lookup returns CDR1 MNHNS and CDR2 SASEGT. The V gene lost 6 bases and the J gene lost 10 bases, with 22 bases spanning the gap. The CDR3 sequence is CASRHRIASSYEQFF. The CDR3 DNA reads TGTGCCAGCAGACATAGAATCGCTAGCTCCTACGAGCAGTTCTTC.

In its sample, this clonotype was seen a few times. The chain couples TRBV6-5 to TRBJ1-1; D not resolved. The germline gives CDR1 MNHEY, CDR2 SVGAGI. V lost 0 bases and J 7 bases, leaving 15 bases between the germline ends. CDR3 size: 15 residues. In DNA, the CDR3 is TGTGCCAGCAGTTACTCGGGAGGACTTGGCAATGAAGCTTTCTTT. The encoded protein is CASSYSGGLGNEAFF.

The table lists this clonotype with many counts. CDR3 DNA sequence: TGTGCCAGCTCACCATCCGGGCTCTCCTACGAGCAGTACTTC. Residues: CASSPSGLSYEQYF. The chain uses TRBV18 and TRBJ2-7; D gene uncertain. The germline gives CDR1 KGHSH, CDR2 LQKENI. The CDR3 loop spans 14 amino acids. Trimming took off 2 bases at V and 0 bases at J, with 8 bases between the two ends.

This clonotype came up many times. The rearrangement links TRBV19 to TRBJ1-1, with D unresolved. This CDR3 has 13 residues. Germline CDR1 and CDR2: LNHDA and SQIVND (reference sequence). V was trimmed by 5 bases and J by 0 bases, leaving 7 bases between them. In nucleotides, the CDR3 is TGTGCCAGTAGTTGGGATATGAACACTGAAGCTTTCTTT. It translates to CASSWDMNTEAFF.

This clonotype was detected many times. The gene calls are TRBV20-1 and TRBJ2-5; no clear D gene. CDR1 and CDR2 from the germline V gene are DFQATT and SNEGSKA (reference sequence). CDR3 length: 13 amino acids. Trimming took off 0 bases at V and 2 bases at J, with 7 bases between the two ends. This chain's CDR3 is CSARDMRQETQYF. The CDR3 DNA reads TGCAGTGCTAGAGATATGAGACAAGAGACCCAGTACTTC.

As concerns this clonotype: This sequence may be a read error, since a much larger clone differs from it by one base. CDR3 in DNA: TGTGCCAGCAGCTCGCTCCGGGCCCCGAGTGGTATTGAGCAGTTCTTC. Translating it yields CASSSLRAPSGIEQFF. The chain links TRBV7-9 to TRBJ2-1; D unclear. The CDR3 has 16 amino acids. Germline CDR1 is SEHNR and CDR2 is FQNEAQ (reference sequence). V was pared by 4 bases and J by 9 bases, with 22 bases between. Full variable domain (outside the CDR3, taken from reference TRBV7-9 and TRBJ2-1): DTGVSQNPRHKITKRGQNVTFRCDPISEHNRLYWYRQTLGQGPEFLTYFQNEAQLEKSRLLSDRFSAERPKGSFSTLEIQRTEQGDSAMYLCASSSLRAPSGIEQFFGPGTRLTVL.

This clonotype was counted ten times or more. V is TRBV9 and J is TRBJ1-1, with unresolved D. The CDR3 is made up of 14 amino acids. The V end was cut by 2 bases, the J end by 1 base, with 9 bases between. The germline V gene has CDR1 SGDLS and CDR2 YYNGEE. CDR3 in DNA: TGTGCCAGCAGCGTGAACCAGCAGAACACTGAAGCTTTCTTT. Translation gives CASSVNQQNTEAFF.

This clonotype was counted ten times or more. The chain employs TRBV3-1 and TRBJ1-2, with 9 positions matching TRBD1. Looked up from germline, CDR1 is LGHDT and CDR2 is YNNKEL (reference sequence). CDR3 size: 15 residues. Trimming at V came to 1 base and at J to 2 bases, leaving 2 bases not matched to a gene. The CDR3 nucleotides read TGTGCCAGCAGCCAAGGGGGGACAGGGAACTATGGCTACACCTTC. This translates into CASSQGGTGNYGYTF.

This clonotype has at least ten counts. V is TRBV6-1 and J is TRBJ1-5; 10 bases are shared with TRBD1. J lost 2 bases, V lost 7 bases, and 8 bases had no gene match. Germline V gene data show CDR1 as MNHNS and CDR2 as SASEGT. The CDR3 loop spans 16 amino acids. DNA for the CDR3: TGTGCCAGCAAAGACAGGGGGCAAGAGGGCAATCAGCCCCAGCATTTT. This gives the protein CASKDRGQEGNQPQHF.

This clonotype was detected only a few times. The rearrangement joins TRBV10-1 to TRBJ2-3; D tentatively fits TRBD1 or TRBD2 (6 bases each). V was clipped by 3 bases and J by 2 bases, with 12 bases between them. This CDR3 is built from 15 residues. CDR1 and CDR2 (germline): WNHNN, SYGVQD (reference sequence). DNA for the CDR3: TGCGCCAGCAGTGACTTGGGGGGCCCCACAGATACGCAGTATTTT. It translates to CASSDLGGPTDTQYF.

There are many counts of this clonotype. The gene calls are TRBV3-1 and TRBJ2-5, with 10 positions matching TRBD1. The germline V gene encodes CDR1 LGHDT and CDR2 YNNKEL (reference sequence). Trimming took 4 bases from V and 4 from J; bases not matched to a gene: 6. The CDR3 extends over 15 amino acids. This chain's CDR3 is CASSRPGQGRETQYF. The CDR3 region has the DNA TGTGCCAGCAGCCGACCGGGACAGGGGCGAGAGACCCAGTACTTC.

This clonotype was seen more than once but under ten times. The chain carries TRBV9 and TRBJ1-6; maybe TRBD1 (6 bases). V was pared by 3 bases and J by 6 bases, with 19 bases between. The germline V gene encodes CDR1 SGDLS and CDR2 YYNGEE. The CDR3 spans 17 residues. The CDR3 region is CASSGSSSMDSNSPLHF. CDR3 nucleotides: TGTGCCAGCAGCGGTAGCTCCTCGATGGACAGTAATTCACCCCTCCACTTT.

This clonotype turned up a few times. The chain links TRBV6-2 or TRBV6-3 to TRBJ2-1; D is undetermined. The CDR3 has 15 residues. Germline V lookup: CDR1 MNHEY, CDR2 SVGEGT. The ends were cut back, 0 bases at V and 5 bases at J, with 11 bases in the middle. The chain's CDR3 is CASSYSRQINNEQFF. The CDR3 coding sequence is TGTGCCAGCAGTTACTCGCGGCAGATTAACAATGAGCAGTTCTTC.

This rearrangement joins TRBV4-1 to TRBJ2-7, with D tentatively TRBD1 (7 bases). The CDR3 length is 17 residues. V was pared by 1 base and J by 0 bases, with 16 bases between. CDR1 MGHRA and CDR2 YSYEKL come from the germline V gene. The CDR3 nucleotides read TGCGCCAGCAGCCAAGTCGGGGGACAGCATTCCTCCTACGAGCAGTACTTC. It specifies CASSQVGGQHSSYEQYF.

This clonotype was counted ten times or more. This sequence joins TRBV18 and TRBJ1-2; D call uncertain. Between the trimmed V and J ends, which lost 1 base and 8 bases, there was a span of 11 bases. The germline V gene has CDR1 KGHSH and CDR2 LQKENI. The CDR3 spans 13 residues. The CDR3 reads CASSPRQAEGYTF. In nucleotides, the CDR3 is TGTGCCAGCTCACCACGGCAGGCGGAGGGCTACACCTTC.

In its sample, this clonotype was seen many times. The gene calls are TRBV4-2 and TRBJ1-1; the D is unclear. The germline V gene encodes CDR1 LGHNA and CDR2 YNFKEQ. The CDR3 spans 15 residues. Trimming shortened V by 0 bases and J by 1 base, and 9 bases separated the two germline ends. In nucleotides, the CDR3 is TGTGCCAGCAGCCAAGAGCTTGCGGAGAACACTGAAGCTTTCTTT. It is translated as CASSQELAENTEAFF.

The rearrangement joins TRBV19 to TRBJ2-1, with 7 bases aligning to TRBD1. CDR3 length equals 15 residues. Germline trimming cut 0 bases from V and 3 bases from J; bases unmatched to any gene: 2. CDR1 and CDR2 (germline): LNHDA, SQIVND (reference sequence). This CDR3 is CASSIEQGIYNEQFF. The DNA of the CDR3 is TGTGCCAGTAGTATAGAACAGGGGATCTACAATGAGCAGTTCTTC.

This clonotype was counted a few times. The CDR3 sequence: CASRFSNQPQHF. The CDR3 nucleotides are TGTGCCAGTAGGTTCAGCAATCAGCCCCAGCATTTT. The rearrangement uses TRBV19 and TRBJ1-5; D uncertain. This CDR3 spans 12 amino acids. Germline lookup yields CDR1 LNHDA and CDR2 SQIVND (reference sequence). V lost 6 bases, J lost 1 base, and 4 bases lay in between.

Comments on this clonotype: This may come from a read error, since a much larger clone is one base off. The chain employs TRBV3-1 and TRBJ1-2, with no clear D. The germline CDR1 and CDR2 sequences are LGHDT and YNNKEL (reference sequence). CDR3 length equals 13 residues. DNA of the CDR3: TGTGTCAGCAGCGTAGCCGGAAGTTATGGCTACACCTTC. Encoded protein: CVSSVAGSYGYTF.

This clonotype has just a few counts. V usage is TRBV12-3 or TRBV12-4 and J usage is TRBJ2-6; the match to TRBD1 covers 10 bases. The CDR3 is 19 residues long. V lost 7 bases and J lost 0; bases outside the gene matches: 12. The CDR3 bases are TGTGCCAGCACCTCCCGGACAGGGGGAGGAAGCTCTGGGGCCAACGTCCTGACTTTC. This encodes CASTSRTGGGSSGANVLTF.

This clonotype was detected ten times or more. J is TRBJ2-2 and V is TRBV3-1, with D possibly matching TRBD1 (6 bases). The CDR3 covers 15 residues. The germline V and J ends were trimmed by 6 bases and 6 bases, with 17 bases remaining between them. The germline V gene has CDR1 LGHDT and CDR2 YNNKEL (reference sequence). CDR3 protein: CASRHGRGGPGELFF. The CDR3 region has the DNA TGTGCCAGCAGACACGGCAGGGGCGGTCCCGGGGAGCTGTTTTTT.

Many counts were recorded for this clonotype. The chain is built from TRBV18 and TRBJ1-5; weak D call: TRBD1 (5 bases). The CDR3 length is 13 residues. The V end lost 3 bases, the J end lost 2 bases, and 5 bases lay between the germline ends. Germline values: CDR1 KGHSH, CDR2 LQKENI. The CDR3 nucleotides are TGTGCCAGCTCACCCAGGGGCAATCAGCCCCAGCATTTT. It translates to CASSPRGNQPQHF.